These 25 T cell receptor beta chains share one sample of origin, sequenced in a study of T cell responses to AZD1222 COVID-19 vaccine. Generated by immunoSEQ multiplex PCR, the TCRdb table keeps only in-frame clones and is missing some. The sample has around 88,000 clones; around 88% are singletons. The sequencing used peripheral blood, collected on day 0 of MenACWY control vaccination. These receptors all come from an adult in good health.

The chain combines TRBV20-1 with TRBJ1-1, with D perhaps matching TRBD1 (6 bases). The V gene's germline CDR1 is DFQATT and CDR2 SNEGSKA (reference sequence). With 6 bases removed from V and 7 bases from J, the gap between germline ends came to 12 bases. This CDR3 has 11 amino acids. In DNA form, the CDR3 reads TGCAGTGCCTCTAGGACAGATGAAGCTTTCTTT. Its protein is CSASRTDEAFF.

This chain joins TRBV7-2 and TRBJ1-5, with D possibly matching TRBD1 (5 bases). CDR3 length: 14 amino acids. The germline V and J ends were trimmed by 5 bases and 3 bases, with 11 bases remaining between them. CDR1 and CDR2 from the germline V gene are SGHTA and FQGNSA. The CDR3 protein is CASSVSGYNQPQHF. As DNA, the CDR3 is TGTGCCAGCAGCGTATCAGGGTACAATCAGCCCCAGCATTTT.

The J gene is TRBJ2-6, the V gene TRBV30; no definite D call. The CDR3 consists of 15 residues. With 0 bases removed from V and 1 base from J, the gap between germline ends came to 7 bases. Germline CDR1 is GTSNPN and CDR2 is SVGIG (reference sequence). The DNA of the CDR3 is TGTGCCTGGAGTGTGGCAAGTTCTGGGGCCAACGTCCTGACTTTC. Amino acid sequence: CAWSVASSGANVLTF.

The chain combines TRBV21-1 with TRBJ2-7; TRBD2 is taken as the D call from the table, unchecked against the DNA. TRBV21-1 is flagged as a pseudogene. The CDR3 totals 15 residues. CDR3 sequence: CASSNLRRWVYEQYF. CDR3 bases: TGTGCCAGCAGCAACTTGAGGCGGTGGGTCTACGAGCAGTACTTC.

The genes are TRBV7-8 and TRBJ1-2; 7 bases align to TRBD1. Germline lookup yields CDR1 SGHVS and CDR2 FQNEAQ. After removal of 5 bases from V and 11 bases from J, the junction contained 11 bases not matched to a gene. This CDR3 is built from 13 residues. CDR3 bases: TGTGCCAGCAGCCATTTCGGACAGGAGGGATACACCTTC. It encodes CASSHFGQEGYTF.

V usage is TRBV5-4 and J usage is TRBJ2-1; D possibly corresponds to TRBD2 (5 bases). Trimming cost V 2 bases and J 0 bases, with 9 bases left between them. CDR3 size: 15 residues. The germline V gene has CDR1 SGHNT and CDR2 YYREEE (reference sequence). The CDR3 loop reads CASSLGGPSYNEQFF. Written as DNA, the CDR3 is TGTGCCAGCAGCTTAGGAGGTCCCTCCTACAATGAGCAGTTCTTC.

The chain has TRBV12-3 or TRBV12-4 and TRBJ1-5; D is undetermined. Between the trimmed V and J ends, which lost 1 base and 5 bases, there was a span of 3 bases. The CDR3 totals 12 residues. The CDR3 region is CASSLGYQPQHF. The CDR3 region has the DNA TGTGCCAGCAGTTTAGGATATCAGCCCCAGCATTTT.

The chain combines TRBV25-1 with TRBJ2-7; 10 bases match TRBD1. The CDR3 totals 15 residues. The V gene end was trimmed by 5 bases and the J gene end by 1 base; junction bases not matched to a gene: 5. Germline CDR1 and CDR2: MGHDK and SYGVNS. The CDR3 DNA reads TGTGCCAGCAGTCGAGGGACAGGGGCTTCCTACGAGCAGTACTTC. Translated, it gives CASSRGTGASYEQYF.

The CDR3 DNA reads as TGTGCCAGCAGTTACTCACGGCCGAATTCACCCCTCCACTTT. Translation gives CASSYSRPNSPLHF. V is TRBV6-5 and J is TRBJ1-6; D is undetermined. Germline lookup yields CDR1 MNHEY and CDR2 SVGAGI. The V end was cut by 0 bases, the J end by 7 bases, with 7 bases between. The CDR3 runs to 14 residues.

The chain joins TRBV29-1 to TRBJ1-1; the D is unclear. The length of the CDR3 is 12 residues. The germline V gene encodes CDR1 SQVTM and CDR2 ANQGSEA. V lost 3 bases to trimming and J lost 7 bases, with 12 bases between them. The CDR3 DNA sequence: TGCAGCGTTGATGGACTCTTCAGTGAAGCTTTCTTT. The encoded protein is CSVDGLFSEAFF.

V usage is TRBV20-1 and J usage is TRBJ2-3; 7 bases fit TRBD1. This CDR3 region has 15 residues. Trimming cost V 3 bases and J 6 bases; bases outside gene matches: 12. Germline-derived CDR1 and CDR2 are DFQATT and SNEGSKA (reference sequence). CDR3 loop: CSASFTTGTVDTQYF. CDR3 DNA: TGCAGTGCTAGTTTTACGACAGGGACGGTGGATACGCAGTATTTT.

This clone has only one observation. The chain has TRBV19 and TRBJ2-1; perhaps TRBD2 as D (7 bases). Per the germline V gene, CDR1 is LNHDA and CDR2 is SQIVND (reference sequence). The CDR3 is made up of 17 amino acids. Trimming stripped 1 base from V and 7 bases from J, with 20 bases between. In DNA, the CDR3 is TGTGCCAGTAGTATAGTAGGTGGGGGGGCCTTTGCGAATGAGCAGTTCTTC. Translation: CASSIVGGGAFANEQFF.

J is TRBJ2-1 and V is TRBV9; D is perhaps TRBD2 (5 bases). This CDR3 spans 12 amino acids. In germline, CDR1 is SGDLS, CDR2 YYNGEE. The V gene lost 2 bases and the J gene lost 8 bases, with 8 bases spanning the gap. In nucleotides, the CDR3 is TGTGCCAGCAGCGTCTGGGGAGATGAGCAGTTCTTC. Protein product: CASSVWGDEQFF.

This rearrangement joins TRBV6-6 to TRBJ1-4; 7 positions match TRBD1. Germline CDR1 and CDR2: MNHNY and SVGAGI (reference sequence). Trimming cost V 4 bases and J 7 bases; bases outside gene matches: 0. The CDR3 has 12 amino acids. This CDR3 is CASSSGGEKLFF. CDR3 in DNA: TGTGCCAGCAGTTCAGGGGGTGAAAAACTGTTTTTT.

The chain couples TRBV6-1 to TRBJ1-3, with 9 bases aligning to TRBD1. CDR3 length: 16 residues. J was trimmed by 0 bases and V by 4 bases; bases with no gene match: 4. Germline V lookup: CDR1 MNHNS, CDR2 SASEGT. CDR3 sequence (DNA): TGTGCCAGCAGTGGGGGGACAGGGTACTCTGGAAACACCATATATTTT. It is translated as CASSGGTGYSGNTIYF.

The V gene is TRBV19, the J gene TRBJ1-5; tentatively, D is TRBD1 (5 bases). The CDR3 contains 17 residues. Trimming shortened V by 1 base and J by 0 bases, and 13 bases separated the two germline ends. CDR1 and CDR2 from the germline V gene are LNHDA and SQIVND (reference sequence). As DNA, the CDR3 is TGTGCCAGTAGTATAGGTATGCGGGGCTATAGCAATCAGCCCCAGCATTTT. Translation: CASSIGMRGYSNQPQHF.

The V call is TRBV30, the J call TRBJ1-4, with D possibly matching TRBD1 (5 bases). The germline V gene has CDR1 GTSNPN and CDR2 SVGIG (reference sequence). The germline V and J ends were trimmed by 2 bases and 4 bases, with 14 bases remaining between them. The CDR3 is 15 residues long. The DNA of the CDR3 is TGTGCCTGGAGTCGAGGGGTCGGAGGTAATGAAAAACTGTTTTTT. Amino acid sequence: CAWSRGVGGNEKLFF.

This clone appeared a few times. This rearrangement joins TRBV4-1 to TRBJ1-5; no reliable D call. The germline V and J ends were trimmed by 2 bases and 5 bases, with 7 bases remaining between them. CDR1 is MGHRA, CDR2 YSYEKL, per germline. The CDR3 covers 13 residues. The CDR3 loop reads CASSQYDDQPQHF. CDR3 sequence (DNA): TGCGCCAGCAGCCAATATGACGATCAGCCCCAGCATTTT.

This clone turned up a few times. The V and J genes are TRBV7-9 and TRBJ2-1, with TRBD1 as a possible D gene (5 bases). The CDR3 is 14 amino acids. The germline V gene has CDR1 SEHNR and CDR2 FQNEAQ (reference sequence). Between the trimmed V and J ends, which lost 5 bases and 1 base, there was a span of 9 bases. The CDR3 reads CASSRQSSYNEQFF. The CDR3 coding sequence is TGTGCCAGCAGCCGACAGTCATCCTACAATGAGCAGTTCTTC.

This clone was found a few times. This chain connects TRBV28 to TRBJ1-4; D uncertain. CDR1 is MDHEN and CDR2 is SYDVKM in the germline V gene. V shed 7 bases and J shed 8 bases, with 14 bases lying between them. The length of the CDR3 is 13 residues. The CDR3 here is CASTTDEGEKLFF. The CDR3 coding sequence is TGTGCCAGCACCACTGACGAAGGGGAAAAACTGTTTTTT.

The rearrangement links TRBV28 to TRBJ1-6, with D possibly TRBD1 on 6 matching bases. The V gene lost 6 bases and the J gene lost 10 bases, with 10 bases spanning the gap. The CDR3 is 12 residues long. The germline gives CDR1 MDHEN, CDR2 SYDVKM. CDR3 amino acids: CASRDSLSPLHF. The DNA for the CDR3 is TGTGCCAGCAGGGACAGCCTCTCACCCCTCCACTTT.

This sequence joins TRBV9 and TRBJ1-2; 11 bases map to TRBD1. Germline V gene sequence: CDR1 SGDLS, CDR2 YYNGEE. The CDR3 is 17 amino acids. The V and J ends lost 2 bases and 4 bases, in that order; junction bases with no gene match: 10. The CDR3: CASSVTEGTGGTYGYTF. DNA for the CDR3: TGTGCCAGCAGCGTGACGGAAGGGACAGGGGGGACCTATGGCTACACCTTC.

The chain carries TRBV5-5 and TRBJ1-5, with D possibly TRBD1 on 6 matching bases. Germline CDR1 and CDR2: SGHKS and YYEKEE (reference sequence). V was cut by 0 bases and J by 7 bases, with 23 bases left in between. The CDR3 runs to 18 residues. The CDR3 DNA reads as TGTGCCAGCAGCTTGGGGCCCTGGGAGGGAGGAGGGGGACAGCCCCAGCATTTT. It is translated as CASSLGPWEGGGGQPQHF.

V and J are TRBV19 and TRBJ1-1, with 9 bases fitting TRBD1. This CDR3 is 14 amino acids long. Germline V CDR1 and CDR2: LNHDA, SQIVND (reference sequence). J lost 4 bases, V lost 5 bases, and 5 bases had no gene match. The chain's CDR3 is CASSLKTGGTEAFF. In DNA, the CDR3 is TGTGCCAGTAGTCTTAAGACAGGGGGCACTGAAGCTTTCTTT.

A few counts support this clone. The chain uses TRBV5-1 and TRBJ2-7; D is unclear. Germline CDR1 is SGHRS and CDR2 is YFSETQ. The CDR3 runs to 14 residues. Between the trimmed V and J ends, which lost 3 bases and 2 bases, there was a span of 12 bases. CDR3 DNA: TGCGCCAGCAGCTCCGCTTCCGCGACCTACGAGCAGTACTTC. It is translated as CASSSASATYEQYF.